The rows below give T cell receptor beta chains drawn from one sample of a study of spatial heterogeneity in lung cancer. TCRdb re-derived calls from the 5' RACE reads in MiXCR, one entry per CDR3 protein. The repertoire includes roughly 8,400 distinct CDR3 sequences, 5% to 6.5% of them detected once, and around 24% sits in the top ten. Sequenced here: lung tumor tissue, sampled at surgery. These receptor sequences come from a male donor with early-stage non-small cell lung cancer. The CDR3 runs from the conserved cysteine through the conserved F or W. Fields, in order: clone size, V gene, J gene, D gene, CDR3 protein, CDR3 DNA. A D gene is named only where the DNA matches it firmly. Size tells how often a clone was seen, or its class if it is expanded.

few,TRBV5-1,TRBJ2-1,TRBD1,CASSPGQGIFYNEQFF,TGCGCCAGCAGCCCGGGACAGGGGATCTTCTACAATGAGCAGTTCTTC
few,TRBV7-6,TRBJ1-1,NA,CASSPWGGNTEAFF,TGTGCCAGCAGCCCGTGGGGGGGCAACACTGAAGCTTTCTTT
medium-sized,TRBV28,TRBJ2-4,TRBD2,CASSPLAGVFKNIQYF,TGTGCCAGCAGTCCGCTAGCGGGAGTGTTCAAAAACATTCAGTACTTC
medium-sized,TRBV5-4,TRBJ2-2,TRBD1,CASSLEGTGGPGELFF,TGTGCCAGCAGCTTGGAGGGGACAGGGGGCCCCGGGGAGCTGTTTTTT
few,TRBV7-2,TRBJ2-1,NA,CASSLASRYNEQFF,TGTGCCAGCAGCCTCGCTAGCAGATACAATGAGCAGTTCTTC
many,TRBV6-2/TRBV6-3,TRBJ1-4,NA,CASSPDRTWDEKLFF,TGTGCCAGCAGTCCCGACCGAACCTGGGATGAAAAACTGTTTTTT
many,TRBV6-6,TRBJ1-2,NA,CASTLTGMSGYTF,TGTGCCAGCACTCTAACAGGGATGAGCGGCTACACCTTC
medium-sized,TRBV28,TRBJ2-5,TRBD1,CASRAGTGSGTQYF,TGTGCCAGCAGGGCCGGGACAGGGTCGGGGACCCAGTACTTC
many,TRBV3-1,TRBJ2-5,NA,CASSPPWSRGETQYF,TGTGCCAGCAGCCCCCCCTGGAGTCGTGGGGAGACCCAGTACTTC
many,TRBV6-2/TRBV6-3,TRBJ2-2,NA,CASSQYTGELFF,TGTGCCAGCAGTCAGTACACCGGGGAGCTGTTTTTT
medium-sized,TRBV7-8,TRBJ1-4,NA,CASSPEPRANEKLFF,TGTGCCAGCAGCCCAGAGCCAAGAGCTAATGAAAAACTGTTTTTT
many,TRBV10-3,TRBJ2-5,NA,CAISESRETQYF,TGTGCCATCAGTGAGTCGAGAGAGACCCAGTACTTC
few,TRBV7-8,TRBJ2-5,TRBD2,CASSSLAGGETQYF,TGTGCCAGCAGCTCCCTGGCGGGGGGCGAGACCCAGTACTTC
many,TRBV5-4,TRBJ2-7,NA,CASSYGTPSYEQYF,TGTGCCAGCAGCTATGGGACACCCTCCTACGAGCAGTACTTC
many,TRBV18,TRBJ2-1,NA,CASSPPATSSYNEQFF,TGTGCCAGCTCACCACCGGCCACGAGCTCCTACAATGAGCAGTTCTTC
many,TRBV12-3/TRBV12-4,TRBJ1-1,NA,CASSPSVRAEAFF,TGTGCCAGCAGCCCTAGCGTGCGGGCTGAAGCTTTCTTT
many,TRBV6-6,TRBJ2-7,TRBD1,CASSQTGDEQYF,TGTGCCAGCAGTCAGACAGGGGACGAGCAGTACTTC
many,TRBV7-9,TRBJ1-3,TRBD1,CASSQHQAGGTGNTIYF,TGTGCCAGCAGCCAACACCAAGCAGGGGGAACTGGAAACACCATATATTTT
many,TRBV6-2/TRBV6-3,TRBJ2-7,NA,CASRSSYEQYF,TGTGCCAGTCGGTCCTCCTACGAGCAGTACTTC
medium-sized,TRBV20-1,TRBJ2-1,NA,CSARDQGPASYNEQFF,TGCAGTGCTAGAGATCAGGGGCCCGCCTCCTACAATGAGCAGTTCTTC
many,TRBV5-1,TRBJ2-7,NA,CASSFGNAYEQYF,TGCGCCAGCAGCTTCGGGAACGCCTACGAGCAGTACTTC
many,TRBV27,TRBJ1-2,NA,CASSPYPGTYGYTF,TGTGCCAGCAGTCCCTACCCAGGGACCTATGGCTACACCTTC
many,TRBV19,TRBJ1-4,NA,CASSADFNEKLFF,TGTGCCAGTAGTGCGGACTTTAATGAAAAACTGTTTTTT